This T cell receptor beta chain was identified during a study of T cells in Graves' hyperthyroidism and ophthalmopathy. Study observations and caveats: Most thyroid-expanded clonotypes above 0.001 were also found in blood. Researchers report that a 13 V-J model separated ophthalmopathy from stable hyperthyroidism. Ophthalmopathy got predicted by the model a median about 6.7 months before its onset.

Amplification yielded TCR beta CDR3 regions, with RNA transcripts as the source. The HTBI primer set served for first-round RT-PCR of the TCR CDR3. MiXCR, applied by TCRdb to the multiplex PCR reads, yields one record per CDR3 protein. The repertoire consists of 500,000 to 600,000 distinct CDR3 sequences, with 40% to 50% occurring once and the leading ten covering around 47%. Trimming stripped 4 bases from V and 2 bases from J, with 10 bases between. This CDR3 has 14 residues. In germline, CDR1 is SGHDT, CDR2 YYEEEE. Patients having uncontrolled infection, another autoimmune disease, pregnancy or lactation were not included. This clonotype was recorded at least ten times. The antigen is unknown.

The V gene is TRBV5-6, the J gene TRBJ1-5; D perhaps matches TRBD1 (5 bases). The TCR sequence derives from an adult woman with Graves' disease, either hyperthyroidism or ophthalmopathy (not recorded which). Sequencing was performed on peripheral blood or thyroid tissue (not recorded which). The CDR3 sequence is CASSPGDGNQPQHF. The CDR3 bases are TGTGCCAGCAGCCCGGGGGACGGCAATCAGCCCCAGCATTTT.